This TCR beta chain originates from a study of control samples from healthy donors and cancer patients. Measured with immunoSEQ multiplex PCR; TCRdb has only the in-frame clones, and not every one. The sample lists about 150,000 clones, over 85% seen once, with roughly 6.2% in the top ten. Germline V gene sequence: CDR1 SGHNT, CDR2 YYREEE (reference sequence). The CDR3 spans 12 residues. V lost 9 bases and J lost 6; bases outside the gene matches: 7. The chain couples TRBV5-4 to TRBJ1-1; 8 bases fit TRBD1. This clonotype was sampled from a man younger than 35 in good health. Sample: blood. CDR3 residues: CATDEQGAEAFF. The CDR3 DNA reads TGTGCCACCGACGAACAGGGGGCTGAAGCTTTCTTT.